A single sample gave rise to the 28 T cell receptor beta chains below, sequenced in a study of Graves' ophthalmopathy and Graves' hyperthyroidism. Using RNA transcripts, the TCR beta CDR3 regions were amplified. Amplification began with first-round RT-PCR using HTBI primers, then second-round multiplex PCR was performed. TCRdb fed the multiplex PCR reads into MiXCR, producing one record per CDR3 protein. The sample shows more than 1,000,000 distinct CDR3 sequences, about 38% of them seen only once. Material for sequencing was peripheral blood or thyroid tissue (not recorded which). The receptors stem from an adult man with Graves' hyperthyroidism.

The rearrangement links TRBV28 to TRBJ1-5; a possible D gene is TRBD1 (5 bases). The CDR3 covers 17 residues. V lost 8 bases and J 0 bases, leaving 20 bases between the germline ends. CDR1 and CDR2 (germline): MDHEN, SYDVKM. CDR3 sequence (DNA): TGTGCCAGCTCCTGGGGCAGGGCCAAGTATAGCAATCAGCCCCAGCATTTT. Translation gives CASSWGRAKYSNQPQHF.

The chain joins TRBV11-2 to TRBJ2-7; D is uncertain. Germline V CDR1 and CDR2: SGHAT, FQNNGV. The CDR3 has 15 residues. Trimming pared 5 bases from V and 2 bases from J, leaving 16 bases between. In nucleotides, the CDR3 is TGTGCCAGCAGCGTTGGGCTAGACCGACCCTACGAGCAGTACTTC. This translates into CASSVGLDRPYEQYF.

CDR3 DNA sequence: TGTGCCAGCAGGGATACCGGGACAGGGCGACCTGGGGCCAACGTCCTGACTTTC. Encoded protein: CASRDTGTGRPGANVLTF. V and J are TRBV6-5 and TRBJ2-6; 9 bases agree with TRBD1. From germline, CDR1 is MNHEY and CDR2 SVGAGI. Trimming at V came to 6 bases and at J to 2 bases, leaving 11 bases not matched to a gene. The CDR3 is 18 amino acids.

This clonotype was counted many times. The V and J genes are TRBV29-1 and TRBJ2-7; the D gene could be TRBD1 or TRBD2 (5 bases each). From germline, CDR1 is SQVTM and CDR2 ANQGSEA. V dropped 4 bases and J dropped 6 bases, with 13 bases sitting between them. There are 12 residues in the CDR3. The CDR3 protein is CSVVGVVGEQYF. The CDR3 bases are TGCAGCGTTGTGGGGGTCGTCGGCGAGCAGTACTTC.

This clonotype came up many times. The V and J genes are TRBV5-6 and TRBJ2-5; the match to TRBD1 covers 9 bases. The CDR3 totals 15 residues. The J segment lost 3 bases and the V segment lost 2 bases, leaving 5 bases of the junction unmatched. Germline V gives CDR1 SGHDT, CDR2 YYEEEE. The DNA of the CDR3 is TGTGCCAGCAGCTTTTGGGACAGGGTCAAAGAGACCCAGTACTTC. This codes for CASSFWDRVKETQYF.

The DNA of the CDR3 is TGCAGCGTTAAACAGAGACCTATGACCCAGTACTTC. This sequence encodes CSVKQRPMTQYF. This chain joins TRBV29-1 and TRBJ2-5; D is unclear. Trimming removed 5 bases from V and 7 bases from J, with 14 bases in between. The CDR3 runs 12 residues. Germline lookup yields CDR1 SQVTM and CDR2 ANQGSEA.

This clonotype was seen at least ten times. The germline gene is not matched at one end of the junction; a read error may be the cause. The chain joins TRBV2 to TRBJ1-5, with D maybe TRBD1 (5 bases). Germline assignment: CDR1 SNHLY and CDR2 FYNNEI. The CDR3 length is 14 residues. CDR3 loop: CASSEVGGNQPQHF. The CDR3 coding sequence is TGCGCCAGCAGTGAGGTGGGGGGGAATCAGCCCCAGCATTTT.

J is TRBJ1-6 and V is TRBV4-2, with 7 bases that match TRBD1. This CDR3 has 16 residues. V gave up 2 bases and J gave up 7 bases; unmatched junction bases: 8. The germline V gene encodes CDR1 LGHNA and CDR2 YNFKEQ. The CDR3 loop reads CASSQPDRVRNSPLHF. The CDR3 bases are TGTGCCAGCAGCCAACCTGACAGGGTCCGCAATTCACCCCTCCACTTT.

On this clonotype: This CDR3 is missing its conserved last phenylalanine or tryptophan, likely due to a read error. It is unclear where the CDR3 begins or ends on the DNA, so no DNA is shown, and the CDR3 is as TCRdb lists it. The chain uses TRBV20-1 and TRBJ1-4. CDR1 is DFQATT and CDR2 is SNEGSKA in the germline V gene (reference sequence). The CDR3 has 8 amino acids, counting both end residues. CDR3 protein: CSAPRTVH.

The rearrangement uses TRBV24-1 and TRBJ1-6; TRBD1 agrees at 10 bases. V was clipped by 6 bases and J by 9 bases; unmatched bases: 7. Germline CDR1 KGHDR, CDR2 SFDVKD. The CDR3 length is 15 residues. CDR3: CATSRPTGGGSPLHF. Here the CDR3 DNA reads TGTGCCACCAGTAGACCGACAGGGGGCGGTTCACCCCTCCACTTT.

The CDR3 reads CASSEGVGGVNTEAFF. The CDR3 region has the DNA TGCGCCAGCAGCGAGGGGGTGGGGGGCGTGAACACTGAAGCTTTCTTT. The rearrangement links TRBV5-1 to TRBJ1-1; D might be TRBD1 (6 bases). The V gene's germline CDR1 is SGHRS and CDR2 YFSETQ. With 4 bases removed from V and 0 bases from J, the gap between germline ends came to 16 bases. This CDR3 comprises 16 residues.

As concerns this clonotype: This sequence may be a read error, since a much larger clone differs from it by one base. This chain joins TRBV5-1 and TRBJ1-4; D uncertain. Germline values: CDR1 SGHRS, CDR2 YFSETQ. This CDR3 is built from 16 residues. CDR3 amino acids: CASSLGRPSFNERLFF. DNA of the CDR3: TGCGCCAGCAGCTTAGGGCGGCCTTCCTTCAATGAAAGACTGTTTTTT.

This clonotype was observed a few times. The V gene is TRBV15, the J gene TRBJ2-1; D is unresolved. The CDR3 has 14 amino acids. Trimming took off 0 bases at V and 7 bases at J, with 10 bases between the two ends. Germline V gene sequence: CDR1 LNHNV, CDR2 YYDKDF (reference sequence). In DNA, the CDR3 is TGTGCCACCAGCAGAGATAGTACCGGGAATGAGCAGTTCTTC. Residues: CATSRDSTGNEQFF. The entire variable domain, with the rest obtained from reference TRBV15 and TRBJ2-1, is as follows: DAMVIQNPRYQVTQFGKPVTLSCSQTLNHNVMYWYQQKSSQAPKLLFHYYDKDFNNEADTPDNFQSRRPNTSFCFLDIRSPGLGDTAMYLCATSRDSTGNEQFFGPGTRLTVL.

This clonotype has ten or more counts. The chain recombines TRBV7-4 with TRBJ1-6; D gene unclear. There are 19 residues in the CDR3. Germline CDR1 and CDR2: SGHVT and SQSDAQ. V shed 5 bases and J shed 0 bases, with 20 bases lying between them. The CDR3 DNA reads TGTGCCAGCAGCCGCCACGGGGTTATATTGAGCTCCTATAATTCACCCCTCCACTTT. It yields the protein CASSRHGVILSSYNSPLHF.

The chain recombines TRBV7-2 with TRBJ2-3; TRBD1 or TRBD2 may be the D gene (6 bases each). Germline V gene sequence: CDR1 SGHTA, CDR2 FQGNSA. Trimming cost V 5 bases and J 6 bases, with 42 bases left between them. The CDR3 totals 23 residues. The CDR3 loop is CASSILEGDDRGSERPVPDTQYF. The CDR3 region has the DNA TGTGCCAGCAGCATCCTGGAGGGGGATGATCGAGGTAGCGAGCGTCCTGTTCCGGATACGCAGTATTTT.

Here the CDR3 DNA reads TGTGCCAGCAGTTACACCGATTCCAACTACGAGCAGTACTTC. Translation: CASSYTDSNYEQYF. The rearrangement uses TRBV6-6 and TRBJ2-7; no reliable D call. The CDR3 is 14 amino acids. Germline CDR1 reads MNHNY; CDR2 reads SVGAGI (reference sequence). V was cut by 2 bases and J by 3 bases, with 11 bases left in between.

At least ten counts were recorded for this clonotype. The chain uses TRBV6-5 and TRBJ1-1; D remains ambiguous. The CDR3 is made up of 13 amino acids. V dropped 5 bases and J dropped 1 base, with 8 bases sitting between them. Germline V CDR1 and CDR2: MNHEY, SVGAGI. CDR3 region: CASSDTRNTEAFF. Here the CDR3 DNA reads TGTGCCAGCAGTGACACAAGGAACACTGAAGCTTTCTTT.

Ten or more counts support this clonotype. V gene TRBV7-2 combines with J gene TRBJ1-1; D unclear. Germline CDR1 and CDR2: SGHTA and FQGNSA. The germline V and J ends were trimmed by 3 bases and 4 bases, with 9 bases remaining between them. The CDR3 extends over 13 amino acids. The CDR3 DNA follows: TGTGCCAGCAGCTTCAGGCTCGGCACTGAAGCTTTCTTT. It translates to CASSFRLGTEAFF.

In regard to this clonotype: The CDR3 end shows no conserved phenylalanine or tryptophan, and so a read error is likely. No DNA is shown, since the ends of the CDR3 on it are uncertain; the CDR3 is the one TCRdb lists. The rearrangement links TRBV7-3 to TRBJ1-3. Germline CDR1 and CDR2: SGHTA and FQGTGA. From its first to its last residue, the CDR3 has 8 amino acids. The CDR3 sequence: CASSWTST.

Concerning this clonotype itself: Because it lacks the conserved phenylalanine or tryptophan at the end, this CDR3 is likely a read error. The V gene is TRBV7-9, the J gene TRBJ1-1, with D possibly matching TRBD1 (5 bases). The V end lost 6 bases, the J end lost 4 bases, and 15 bases lay between the germline ends. Per germline, CDR1 SEHNR and CDR2 FQNEAQ (reference sequence). The CDR3 consists of 14 residues. CDR3 bases: TGTGCCAGCAGACCGGGACCGAGGACCACTGAAGCTTTCTCT. It is translated as CASRPGPRTTEAFS.

This chain joins TRBV20-1 and TRBJ2-7, with 8 bases matching TRBD2. V trimming: 3 bases; J trimming: 2 bases; junction bases outside the gene matches: 9. The CDR3 is 15 amino acids. The germline CDR1 and CDR2 sequences are DFQATT and SNEGSKA (reference sequence). CDR3 in DNA: TGCAGTGCTAGCACGCGGGGGGCAGGCACCTACGAGCAGTACTTC. Translating gives CSASTRGAGTYEQYF.

This clonotype was seen a handful of times. J is TRBJ1-5 and V is TRBV19, with TRBD1 identical over 8 bases. Losses at the gene ends were 5 bases for V and 7 bases for J; bases not matched to a gene: 25. The CDR3 spans 20 residues. Germline loops: CDR1 LNHDA, CDR2 SQIVND (reference sequence). The CDR3 sequence: CASSGWTGLGLRVGGQPQHF. The CDR3 DNA is TGTGCCAGTAGTGGCTGGACAGGGCTCGGTTTGCGCGTGGGTGGGCAGCCCCAGCATTTT.

This clonotype appeared many times. V gene TRBV7-8 combines with J gene TRBJ1-2; the D gene is possibly TRBD1 (5 bases). CDR1 is SGHVS and CDR2 is FQNEAQ in the germline V gene. This CDR3 is built from 15 residues. V lost 4 bases and J lost 2, with 14 bases in between. The CDR3 region has the DNA TGTGCCAGCAGCTCGGGGCCATCCCCAAACTATGGCTACACCTTC. Residues: CASSSGPSPNYGYTF.

This clonotype was detected only once. The CDR3 sequence: CASSLGAGKGNTIYF. In nucleotides, the CDR3 is TGCGCCAGCAGCTTGGGAGCGGGCAAAGGAAACACCATATATTTT. This chain links TRBV5-1 with TRBJ1-3; no definite D call. Trimming cost V 0 bases and J 4 bases, with 11 bases left between them. Germline CDR1 SGHRS, CDR2 YFSETQ. The CDR3 runs to 15 residues.

This clonotype has ten or more counts. The CDR3 loop is CASSIDRINTEAFF. Written as DNA, the CDR3 is TGTGCCAGTAGTATAGACAGGATAAACACTGAAGCTTTCTTT. This chain joins TRBV19 and TRBJ1-1; D uncertain. Germline lookup yields CDR1 LNHDA and CDR2 SQIVND (reference sequence). Deletions cut 0 bases from V and 2 bases from J, with 7 bases between. The CDR3 length is 14 residues.

Here the CDR3 DNA reads TGTGCCATCAGTGAGGGGTCTAGCGGGAGGGAATCGAATGAGCAGTTCTTC. Residues: CAISEGSSGRESNEQFF. V gene TRBV10-3 combines with J gene TRBJ2-1; 12 nucleotides align to TRBD2. Germline CDR1 reads ENHRY; CDR2 reads SYGVKD. The CDR3 is made up of 17 amino acids. Trimming at V came to 2 bases and at J to 7 bases, leaving 9 bases not matched to a gene.

This clonotype was seen at least ten times. The chain is built from TRBV7-9 and TRBJ1-1, with 7 bases that match TRBD1. Germline CDR1 SEHNR, CDR2 FQNEAQ (reference sequence). V gave up 5 bases and J gave up 7 bases; unmatched junction bases: 4. The CDR3 loop spans 12 amino acids. The CDR3 reads CASSPGTDEAFF. CDR3 coding DNA: TGTGCCAGCAGCCCCGGGACAGATGAAGCTTTCTTT.

This clonotype was seen at least ten times. The chain couples TRBV19 to TRBJ1-1; 7 bases are a match to TRBD1. Per germline, CDR1 LNHDA and CDR2 SQIVND (reference sequence). The J segment lost 2 bases and the V segment lost 4 bases, leaving 7 bases of the junction unmatched. This CDR3 is 15 amino acids long. The CDR3 nucleotides are TGTGCCAGTAGTAGATGGGACAGACCAAACACTGAAGCTTTCTTT. Amino acids: CASSRWDRPNTEAFF.